Detailed here is one T cell receptor beta chain. Antigen: not known. The junction and the germline gene differ at one end; a read error may be behind it. TCRbeta libraries were built with three rounds of nested PCR, modified from ARM-PCR. TCRdb recomputed calls from the multiplex PCR reads with MiXCR, one row per CDR3 protein. The table includes about 140,000 distinct CDR3 sequences, around 65% detected once. This specimen belongs to a study of tumor and adjacent non-tumor tissue in lung cancer. CDR1 and CDR2 (germline): SEHNR, FQNEAQ (reference sequence). The CDR3 is 13 residues long. Study observations and caveats: TCR diversity was significantly greater in tumor than normal lung tissue.

No cell sorting was done before RNA was extracted from the tissue. The source of this sequence is a man aged 60-69 years with small cell lung cancer. The sequencing sample was made of lung tumor tissue. The J gene is TRBJ1-1, the V gene TRBV7-9; D unclear. CDR3 residues: CTSSLEMNTEAFF. The CDR3 nucleotides read TGTACCAGCAGCTTAGAAATGAATACTGAAGCTTTCTTT.